A selection of T cell receptor beta chains follows, all from one sample in a study of blood T cells in healthy people across ages. TCRdb reprocessed the 5' RACE reads via MiXCR and lists one record per CDR3 protein. The sample holds roughly 680,000 distinct CDR3 sequences, around 50% seen once. Sequencing was performed on blood. The receptors stem from a woman older than 75 in good health. Each CDR3 is given with its conserved first and last residue. The D gene is left open where the match is weak. The listing skips clone size in some rows; elsewhere it reads once, few, many or a size class.

j_call clone_size d_call v_call cdr3_aa cdr3_nt
TRBJ2-7 once NA TRBV3-1 CASSQGPGPYEQYF TGTGCCAGCAGCCAAGGCCCAGGTCCCTACGAGCAGTACTTC
TRBJ2-3 NA TRBD2 TRBV29-1 CSSSGASGRTDTQYF TGCAGCAGCTCCGGGGCTAGCGGGAGGACAGATACGCAGTATTTT
TRBJ1-1 NA NA TRBV5-1 CASSLGYTNTEAFF TGCGCCAGCAGCTTGGGATACACGAACACTGAAGCTTTCTTT
TRBJ2-5 NA NA TRBV6-1 CASSEAGQRSETQYF TGTGCCAGCAGTGAGGCGGGCCAGCGCTCAGAGACCCAGTACTTC
TRBJ2-3 NA TRBD2 TRBV4-2 CASSQDAGGAEDTQYF TGTGCCAGCAGCCAAGATGCGGGGGGGGCTGAAGATACGCAGTATTTT
TRBJ2-1 NA NA TRBV4-3 CASSHYFGELYNEQFF TGCGCCAGCAGCCATTACTTCGGCGAACTCTACAATGAGCAGTTCTTC
TRBJ2-5 NA NA TRBV10-3 CAISESASEIETQYF TGTGCCATCAGTGAGTCCGCTAGCGAGATTGAGACCCAGTACTTC
TRBJ1-2 once TRBD1 TRBV4-1 CASSQDTGTGLGYTF TGCGCCAGCAGCCAGGATACCGGGACAGGGCTTGGCTACACCTTC
TRBJ2-7 NA TRBD2 TRBV10-3 CAISAGGIPYEQYF TGTGCCATCAGTGCGGGGGGAATCCCCTACGAGCAGTACTTC
TRBJ2-7 NA NA TRBV6-1 CASSNEHGSYYEQYF TGTGCCAGCAGTAACGAGCATGGTAGCTACTACGAGCAGTACTTC
TRBJ2-7 many TRBD1 TRBV6-6 CASSRDSHYEQYF TGTGCCAGCAGTAGGGACAGCCACTACGAGCAGTACTTC
TRBJ1-1 few NA TRBV18 CASSPAGSVQGPEAFF TGTGCCAGCTCACCAGCAGGTTCGGTACAGGGCCCTGAAGCTTTCTTT
TRBJ1-4 NA TRBD1 TRBV7-9 CASSFYRDSQEKLFF TGTGCCAGCAGCTTCTACCGGGACAGTCAGGAAAAACTGTTTTTT
TRBJ2-7 NA NA TRBV18 CTSSPGREQYF TGTACCAGCTCACCCGGGCGTGAGCAGTACTTC
TRBJ2-1 many TRBD2 TRBV5-1 CASSSGTSGSNEQFF TGCGCCAGCAGCTCCGGGACTAGCGGGAGCAATGAGCAGTTCTTC
TRBJ1-2 NA TRBD1 TRBV15 CATSGGDRGNYGYTF TGTGCCACCAGCGGGGGGGACAGGGGGAACTATGGCTACACCTTC
TRBJ2-1 NA TRBD2 TRBV7-8 CASSSIAGGRYNEQFF TGTGCCAGCAGCTCAATAGCGGGAGGGAGATACAATGAGCAGTTCTTC
TRBJ1-2 NA NA TRBV28 CASSFVHSYTF TGTGCCAGCAGTTTTGTACACTCCTACACCTTC
TRBJ2-3 many TRBD2 TRBV29-1 CSVEEVVAGTDTQYF TGCAGCGTTGAAGAGGTGGTAGCGGGGACAGATACGCAGTATTTT
TRBJ1-2 NA TRBD1 TRBV20-1 CSAPRTGLYGYTF TGCAGTGCTCCCCGGACAGGGCTCTATGGCTACACCTTC
TRBJ2-7 many NA TRBV3-1 CASSQNVYPFYEQYF TGTGCCAGCAGCCAGAACGTCTACCCCTTCTACGAGCAGTACTTC
TRBJ2-7 many TRBD1 TRBV10-3 CAISETGTGPYEQYF TGTGCCATCAGTGAAACCGGGACAGGGCCCTACGAGCAGTACTTC
TRBJ2-1 few NA TRBV20-1 CSARDTGGGREQFF TGCAGTGCTAGAGATACTGGTGGGGGGAGGGAGCAGTTCTTC
TRBJ2-1 NA NA TRBV2 CASTADYSYNEQFF TGTGCCAGCACCGCCGACTACTCCTACAATGAGCAGTTCTTC
TRBJ1-1 NA NA TRBV18 CASSPVQVGTEAFF TGTGCCAGCTCACCGGTACAGGTCGGCACTGAAGCTTTCTTT
TRBJ2-5 few NA TRBV13 CASTSPGETQYF TGTGCCAGCACCTCCCCCGGAGAGACCCAGTACTTC
TRBJ2-3 once TRBD2 TRBV5-1 CASSLESRSGTSDTQYF TGCGCCAGCAGCTTGGAAAGCCGGAGCGGGACCTCGGATACGCAGTATTTT
TRBJ1-1 NA NA TRBV10-3 CAITHDMNTEAFF TGTGCCATCACCCACGACATGAACACTGAAGCTTTCTTT
TRBJ2-7 few NA TRBV6-6 CATAQDCEQYF TGTGCCACCGCCCAGGATTGCGAGCAGTACTTC
TRBJ2-7 many NA TRBV27 CASMGGLEQYF TGTGCCAGCATGGGGGGTTTAGAGCAGTACTTC
TRBJ2-1 NA NA TRBV5-1 CASSSGTPPDEQFF TGCGCCAGCAGCTCCGGGACCCCTCCTGATGAGCAGTTCTTC
TRBJ1-6 few TRBD1 TRBV5-1 CASRETGGKVSPLHF TGCGCCAGCAGGGAGACAGGGGGGAAAGTCTCACCCCTCCACTTT
TRBJ2-3 NA TRBD2 TRBV5-1 CASSSGLAGFTDTQYF TGCGCCAGCAGCAGCGGACTAGCGGGGTTCACAGATACGCAGTATTTT
TRBJ1-5 NA NA TRBV10-3 CAISESRGEDSNQPQHF TGTGCCATCAGTGAGTCGCGAGGGGAAGATAGCAATCAGCCCCAGCATTTT
TRBJ2-3 NA NA TRBV29-1 CSVVPRDKSTDTQYF TGCAGCGTTGTGCCCAGGGACAAAAGCACAGATACGCAGTATTTT
TRBJ1-1 NA NA TRBV6-5 CASNSQGPRPGETEAFF TGTGCCAGCAATTCACAGGGACCCCGCCCGGGGGAAACTGAAGCTTTCTTT
TRBJ1-5 few NA TRBV20-1 CSARRDGNQPQHF TGCAGTGCTAGAAGGGACGGGAATCAGCCCCAGCATTTT
TRBJ2-3 NA NA TRBV4-1 CASSLRGPPDTQYF TGCGCCAGCAGCCTCAGAGGGCCGCCAGATACGCAGTATTTT
TRBJ2-1 NA NA TRBV30 CAWSGTGAYNEQFF TGTGCCTGGAGCGGGACGGGAGCGTACAATGAGCAGTTCTTC
TRBJ2-5 NA TRBD1 TRBV7-2 CASSGHPGTGIETQYF TGTGCCAGCAGCGGCCACCCGGGGACAGGGATTGAGACCCAGTACTTC
TRBJ1-1 few TRBD1 TRBV20-1 CSADSGTGGEAFF TGCAGTGCGGACTCCGGGACAGGGGGTGAAGCTTTCTTT
TRBJ2-2 few TRBD1 TRBV9 CASSEGTGNTGELFF TGTGCCAGCAGCGAGGGGACAGGGAACACCGGGGAGCTGTTTTTT
TRBJ2-1 many NA TRBV24-1 CATSDLQGQGNEQFF TGTGCCACCAGTGATCTCCAGGGGCAAGGCAATGAGCAGTTCTTC
TRBJ2-3 many TRBD2 TRBV7-9 CASSIRTSGSSDTQYF TGTGCCAGCAGCATCCGGACTAGCGGGAGCTCAGATACGCAGTATTTT